The 6 T cell receptor beta chains in this list originate from one sample, sequenced in a study of OX40 agonist ivuxolimab in advanced cancers. Clones were read by immunoSEQ multiplex PCR, and TCRdb kept only the in-frame ones, dropping some. Among around 64,000 clones listed, roughly 84% were seen once. The specimen comprised CD4+ or CD8+ T cells sorted from blood, sampled in a trial of the OX40 agonist ivuxolimab. The source is an adult with an advanced solid tumor such as melanoma, head and neck, liver or kidney cancer.

This chain uses TRBV6-5 with TRBJ1-5; 8 bases align to TRBD1. Germline trimming cut 4 bases from V and 4 bases from J; bases unmatched to any gene: 3. CDR3 length: 14 amino acids. Germline V gene data show CDR1 as MNHEY and CDR2 as SVGAGI. DNA of the CDR3: TGTGCCAGCAGTTTACAGGGGGGGAATCAGCCCCAGCATTTT. It codes for CASSLQGGNQPQHF.

The chain has TRBV2 and TRBJ2-3, with D unresolved. V gave up 6 bases and J gave up 12 bases, with 19 bases separating them. Germline CDR1 reads SNHLY; CDR2 reads FYNNEI. The CDR3 runs 13 residues. CDR3 amino acids: CASSPASISLQYF. The DNA of the CDR3 is TGTGCCAGCAGCCCGGCGTCAATCTCTCTCCAGTATTTT. Looking up the rest from reference TRBV2 and TRBJ2-3 gives the full variable domain: EPEVTQTPSHQVTQMGQEVILRCVPISNHLYFYWYRQILGQKVEFLVSFYNNEISEKSEIFDDQFSVERPDGSNFTLKIRSTKLEDSAMYFCASSPASISLQYFGPGTRLTVL.

This clone was counted at least ten times. V gene TRBV5-1 combines with J gene TRBJ1-4; TRBD1 matches 9 bases. The CDR3 length is 15 residues. Germline V CDR1 and CDR2: SGHRS, YFSETQ. The trim removed 0 bases at V and 7 bases at J, leaving 4 bases unmatched. CDR3 protein: CASSLGDRDSEKLFF. CDR3 sequence (DNA): TGCGCCAGCAGCTTGGGGGACAGGGACAGTGAAAAACTGTTTTTT.

V usage is TRBV19 and J usage is TRBJ1-2, with unresolved D. Trimming removed 7 bases from V and 7 bases from J, with 19 bases in between. This CDR3 region has 14 residues. Looked up from germline, CDR1 is LNHDA and CDR2 is SQIVND (reference sequence). This CDR3 is CASTPESVVAGYTF. In DNA form, the CDR3 reads TGTGCCAGTACACCTGAGTCGGTCGTGGCTGGCTACACCTTC.

This clone is a singleton in its sample. The rearrangement links TRBV5-4 to TRBJ1-6, with a tentative D call TRBD1 (5 bases). Germline V gene data show CDR1 as SGHNT and CDR2 as YYREEE (reference sequence). The length of the CDR3 is 15 residues. Trimming took 2 bases from V and 10 from J, leaving 16 bases between them. In nucleotides, the CDR3 is TGTGCCAGCAGCTTAGATCGACAGAGCCGCTCACCCCTCCACTTT. Translating gives CASSLDRQSRSPLHF.

The chain has TRBV4-2 and TRBJ1-4; D is undetermined. Germline values: CDR1 LGHNA, CDR2 YNFKEQ. The CDR3 covers 13 residues. Trimming took 2 bases from V and 14 from J, leaving 15 bases between them. For the CDR3, the DNA is TGTGCCAGCAGCCAACTTACCGACCCTCACCTGTTTTTT. This gives the protein CASSQLTDPHLFF.